This TCR beta chain was recorded in a study of Graves' ophthalmopathy and Graves' hyperthyroidism (dated by TCRdb to 2016 to 2019). Study-level background: Peripheral blood was collected at initial diagnosis, before any treatment. To tell Graves' ophthalmopathy apart from Graves' hyperthyroidism, and to predict which patients would progress to ophthalmopathy, the study relied on TCR beta repertoire signatures. In total, 120 to 150 blood samples were TCR-sequenced: approximately 42 ophthalmopathy, some 75 hyperthyroidism and around 17 hyperthyroidism-to-ophthalmopathy patients. To explore V-J signatures distinguishing ophthalmopathy from hyperthyroidism, a discovery set of approximately 100 patients (about 44 ophthalmopathy, some 55 stable hyperthyroidism) was enrolled. The independent validation cohort included approximately 19 hyperthyroidism patients plus 17 patients who later progressed from hyperthyroidism to ophthalmopathy. In more than five hyperthyroidism patients, the T-cell repertoires found in thyroid tissue were compared with those found in blood. Following sample collection, hyperthyroidism patients were given methimazole at a starting dose of 30 mg daily, and ophthalmopathy patients were given high-dose intravenous methylprednisolone.

Patients with ophthalmopathy had moderately to severely active disease, with a Clinical Activity Score of 3 or more, a NOSPECS grade of 4 or more, and a disease duration of less than 3 months. Patients with other autoimmune diseases, uncontrolled infections, pregnancy or lactation were excluded from the study. Diagnosis was based on clinical symptoms, serum thyroxine, TRAb, thyroid ultrasound and orbital computed tomography. PBMCs were isolated from more than 9 ml of fresh peripheral blood by Ficoll-Paque density gradient centrifugation. Trizol reagent was used to extract the total RNA, and its quality was then checked on an Agilent 2100 Bioanalyzer. The sample holds many counts of this clonotype. Its cognate antigen has yet to be identified. No much larger clone is present one base from it, and per-base qualities are unavailable. The full study reports these points: Among expanded thyroid clonotypes with frequency above 0.001, most also showed up in blood, which suggests that blood repertoires may reflect the thyroid immune response. The 13-signature model separated ophthalmopathy from stable hyperthyroidism with over 85% sensitivity and less than 83% specificity in cross-validation, and 80%/75% in the test set. In validation, the model predicted ophthalmopathy progression with 55% to 71% sensitivity and approximately 72% specificity; some 13 predicted patients were CT-confirmed with GO in a median of roughly 6.8 months. Sample size was not predetermined statistically, and investigators were not blinded to group allocation.

For repertoire sequencing, the TCR beta CDR3 regions were amplified from RNA transcripts. A first-round RT-PCR used HTBI primers with the Qiagen OneStep RT-PCR kit, followed by a second-round multiplex PCR, size selection and purification. Libraries were sequenced on an Illumina HiSeq2000 using paired-end 100 bp reads. Per the source publication's procedure: SOAPnuke was used to process the reads, removing any read that contained adapters or uncalled bases, had a mean Phred below 15, or lacked an exact match to the constant primer or identifier. High-quality paired reads were merged with COPE v1.2.5. Each unique nucleotide sequence was defined as a clonotype, and clonotypes were aligned to IMGT TRB V, D and J references with MiTCR v1.1. The analysis was limited to V-J combinations with a frequency above 0.0001, which together covered over 98% of repertoires. For each V-J combination, a TCR clonal expansion and chaos score was defined as F50 clonal expansion divided by the chaos observed in the TCRdist matrix. Welch's t-statistics and random forest were used to reduce the features to 10 to 15 V-J combinations, which were then used as input to a naive Bayes classifier. The Morisita-Horn index was used to measure how similar the thyroid and blood repertoires were. TCRdb redid the processing of the public reads, applying fastp at Q25 and MiXCR, and retained in-frame beta chains. Every CDR3 protein is listed once, alongside the most common genes and DNA of its rows. The V and J calls here are based on TCRdb, not the publication. In all, the sample holds roughly 50,000 distinct CDR3 sequences, and roughly 47% of those were seen once. The ten largest clones capture roughly 5% of the sample.

At the junction V is shortened by 3 bases and J by 6 bases; bases outside the gene matches: 8. From cysteine to phenylalanine, the CDR3 is 15 amino acids long. The only DNA kept is the CDR3, 45 bases in frame from the first base. In the germline V gene, CDR1 corresponds to SGHTA and CDR2 to FQGNSA. This TCR derives from an adult woman with Graves' ophthalmopathy. The specimen sequenced was peripheral blood. The V and J genes are TRBV7-2 and TRBJ2-7; the junction holds 10 bases that match TRBD2. This receptor has the CDR3 CASSLPSGRRSEQYF. In nucleotide form, the sequence is TGTGCCAGCAGCTTGCCTAGCGGGAGAAGGAGCGAGCAGTACTTC.